The entry below gives a single TCR beta chain sequence along with its context. V was pared by 6 bases and J by 0 bases, with 4 bases of the junction left unmatched. Germline CDR1 reads SGHTA; CDR2 reads FQGNSA. This CDR3 region has 15 residues. This specimen comes from a study of blood T cell repertoires in COVID-19. Study background: Acute and convalescent COVID-19 samples came from the United States, Italy and Spain. T cells, B-cell-depleted T cells, or PBMCs provided the cDNA or gDNA that served as material.

Per the original data handling: Estimates of nucleated cell counts were drawn from the amplification of reference gene primers. Using immunoSEQ multiplex PCR, the repertoire was profiled, and TCRdb retains in-frame clones only, with some absent. D and trimming were read from the DNA, whereas the V and J calls and clone size are those reported in that table. The sample contains roughly 49,000 clones, roughly nine tenths of which appear only once. Sequenced material: peripheral blood. The V gene is TRBV7-2, the J gene TRBJ2-3, with 9 bases fitting TRBD2. The TCR sequence derives from a man between 60 and 70 years old with active COVID-19. The CDR3 DNA reads as TGTGCCAGCAGTTCTAGCGGGACTAGCACAGATACGCAGTATTTT. It codes for CASSSSGTSTDTQYF.